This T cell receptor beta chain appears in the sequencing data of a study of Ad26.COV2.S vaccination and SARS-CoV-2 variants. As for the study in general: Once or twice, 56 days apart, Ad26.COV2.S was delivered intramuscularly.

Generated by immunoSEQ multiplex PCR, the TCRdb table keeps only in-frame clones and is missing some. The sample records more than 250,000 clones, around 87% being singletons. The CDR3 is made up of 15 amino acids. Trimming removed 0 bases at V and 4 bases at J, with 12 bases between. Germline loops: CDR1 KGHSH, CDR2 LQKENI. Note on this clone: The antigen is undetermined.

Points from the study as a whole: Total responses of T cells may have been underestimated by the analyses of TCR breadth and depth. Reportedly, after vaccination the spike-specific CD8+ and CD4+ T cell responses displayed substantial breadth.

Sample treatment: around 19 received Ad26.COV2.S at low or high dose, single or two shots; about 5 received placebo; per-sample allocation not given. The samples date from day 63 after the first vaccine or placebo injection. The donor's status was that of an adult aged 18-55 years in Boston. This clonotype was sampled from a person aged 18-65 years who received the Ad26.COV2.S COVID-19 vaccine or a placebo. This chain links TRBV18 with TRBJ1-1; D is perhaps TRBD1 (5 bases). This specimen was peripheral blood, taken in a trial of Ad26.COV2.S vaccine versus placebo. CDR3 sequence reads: CASSPPGGVVTEAFF. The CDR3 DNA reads TGTGCCAGCTCACCACCGGGGGGGGTGGTCACTGAAGCTTTCTTT.